The next 20 T cell receptor beta chains were all read from a single sample in a study of blood T cell repertoires in COVID-19. The table came from immunoSEQ multiplex PCR; TCRdb's copy has only in-frame clones and leaves some out. The sample holds under 300,000 clones, about 89% seen once. Material for sequencing was PBMCs or T cells enriched from blood (not recorded which). The receptors originated from a woman younger than 35 who had recovered from COVID-19.

The rearrangement joins TRBV28 to TRBJ1-3; TRBD1 agrees at 11 bases. V trimming: 6 bases; J trimming: 4 bases; junction bases outside the gene matches: 5. The CDR3 has 15 amino acids. CDR1 is MDHEN, CDR2 SYDVKM, per germline. In DNA form, the CDR3 reads TGTGCCAGCAGCACGGGACAGGGGGAAGGAAACACCATATATTTT. This translates into CASSTGQGEGNTIYF.

The V and J genes are TRBV10-3 and TRBJ2-4; D ambiguous. This CDR3 comprises 15 residues. The germline V gene encodes CDR1 ENHRY and CDR2 SYGVKD. Trimming shortened V by 11 bases and J by 0 bases, and 17 bases separated the two germline ends. The CDR3 DNA reads as TGTGCCTCAAAATCGGAACGACAAGCCAAAAACATTCAGTACTTC. It specifies CASKSERQAKNIQYF.

The chain carries TRBV28 and TRBJ1-3, with TRBD1 identical over 7 bases. Germline V gene data show CDR1 as MDHEN and CDR2 as SYDVKM. The CDR3 is made up of 17 amino acids. V lost 3 bases and J lost 0; bases outside the gene matches: 8. The CDR3 sequence is CASSLPGQAISGNTIYF. The CDR3 DNA sequence: TGTGCCAGCAGTTTGCCTGGACAGGCGATCTCTGGAAACACCATATATTTT.

V and J are TRBV18 and TRBJ2-7; TRBD1 matches 12 bases. This CDR3 comprises 15 residues. V lost 4 bases to trimming and J lost 5 bases; unmatched junction nucleotides: 6. Germline lookup yields CDR1 KGHSH and CDR2 LQKENI. In DNA, the CDR3 is TGTGCCAGCTCACGGACGGGACAGGGGGCTGACGAGCAGTACTTC. Translated: CASSRTGQGADEQYF.

The CDR3 DNA sequence: TGTGCCAGCAGCCAATTCGCGGGGGGCTCCTACAATGAGCAGTTCTTC. Protein product: CASSQFAGGSYNEQFF. V and J are TRBV4-2 and TRBJ2-1; TRBD2 matches 8 bases. V trimming: 2 bases; J trimming: 0 bases; junction bases outside the gene matches: 3. From germline, CDR1 is LGHNA and CDR2 YNFKEQ. This CDR3 has 16 residues.

V and J are TRBV4-3 and TRBJ2-2; TRBD2 aligns across 13 bases. With V trimmed by 6 bases and J by 0 bases, 4 bases remained unmatched. The CDR3 totals 17 residues. The germline CDR1 and CDR2 sequences are LGHNA and YSLEER. The CDR3 region is CASSPLAGGTNTGELFF. The DNA of the CDR3 is TGCGCCAGCAGTCCACTAGCGGGGGGGACGAACACCGGGGAGCTGTTTTTT.

CDR3 amino acids: CASSPGGDTEAFF. The DNA for the CDR3 is TGTGCCAGCAGTCCAGGGGGTGACACTGAAGCTTTCTTT. V and J are TRBV7-3 and TRBJ1-1, with 7 bases fitting TRBD1. In germline, CDR1 is SGHTA, CDR2 FQGTGA. V gave up 6 bases and J gave up 3 bases; unmatched junction bases: 4. The CDR3 contains 13 residues.

The CDR3 DNA sequence: TGTGCCAGCAGCTTAGTCACAGGAGCTAACTATGGCTACACCTTC. Its translation: CASSLVTGANYGYTF. The genes are TRBV7-9 and TRBJ1-2; perhaps TRBD1 as D (5 bases). This CDR3 is 15 amino acids long. V was clipped by 1 base and J by 0 bases, with 9 bases between them. CDR1 and CDR2 from the germline V gene are SEHNR and FQNEAQ (reference sequence).

V usage is TRBV7-9 and J usage is TRBJ1-1; maybe TRBD1 (6 bases). Trimming pared 1 base from V and 4 bases from J, leaving 7 bases between. The germline V gene has CDR1 SEHNR and CDR2 FQNEAQ (reference sequence). The CDR3 contains 13 residues. This CDR3 is CASSLGGGTEAFF. The CDR3 DNA reads TGTGCCAGCAGCTTAGGAGGGGGCACTGAAGCTTTCTTT.

The V and J genes are TRBV7-2 and TRBJ1-1; D is unresolved. Trimming left V 5 bases short and J 0 bases short, with 7 bases between. The CDR3 contains 13 residues. From germline, CDR1 is SGHTA and CDR2 FQGNSA. Written as DNA, the CDR3 is TGTGCCAGCAGCCCCCAGATGAACACTGAAGCTTTCTTT. It codes for CASSPQMNTEAFF.

CDR3 nucleotide sequence: TGTGCCAGCAGATTTGACAGGAGCAACACCGGGGAGCTGTTTTTT. Translated, it gives CASRFDRSNTGELFF. V usage is TRBV6-5 and J usage is TRBJ2-2; D might be TRBD1 (6 bases). V lost 6 bases, J lost 2 bases, and 13 bases lay in between. CDR3 length: 15 residues. Germline V gives CDR1 MNHEY, CDR2 SVGAGI.

V usage is TRBV19 and J usage is TRBJ1-1, with 12 bases that match TRBD1. Germline-derived CDR1 and CDR2 are LNHDA and SQIVND (reference sequence). With V trimmed by 6 bases and J by 5 bases, 19 bases remained unmatched. CDR3 size: 19 residues. The CDR3 region has the DNA TGTGCCAGTAGCAAACCGGGACAGGGGGCTAGAAAGACAAGGACTGAAGCTTTCTTT. It codes for CASSKPGQGARKTRTEAFF.

This clone was detected only a few times. This chain uses TRBV3-1 (or the pseudogene TRBV3-2) with TRBJ2-5, with 10 bases fitting TRBD2. From germline, CDR1 is LGHDT and CDR2 YNNKEL (reference sequence). The CDR3 consists of 14 residues. The trim removed 7 bases at V and 2 bases at J, leaving 4 bases unmatched. CDR3 in amino acids: CASTSGRPQETQYF. The CDR3 DNA sequence: TGTGCCAGCACTAGCGGGAGACCTCAAGAGACCCAGTACTTC.

The J gene is TRBJ1-3, the V gene TRBV4-1, with D perhaps TRBD1 (5 bases). The germline V and J ends were trimmed by 0 bases and 5 bases, with 17 bases remaining between them. Germline V gives CDR1 MGHRA, CDR2 YSYEKL. CDR3 length: 17 amino acids. This CDR3 reads CASSQDDGQGGRNTIYF. The DNA of the CDR3 is TGCGCCAGCAGCCAAGATGACGGGCAGGGCGGTAGAAACACCATATATTTT.

This clone came up once. The CDR3 reads CASSSGGHPYGYTF. DNA for the CDR3: TGTGCCAGCAGTTCAGGGGGCCATCCATACGGCTACACCTTC. The V gene is TRBV28, the J gene TRBJ1-2; 8 nucleotides match TRBD1. V was clipped by 4 bases and J by 8 bases; unmatched bases: 9. The CDR3 is 14 amino acids. Germline CDR1 MDHEN, CDR2 SYDVKM.

The chain carries TRBV28 and TRBJ2-7; 11 nucleotides agree with TRBD2. This CDR3 has 16 residues. Losses at the gene ends were 5 bases for V and 0 bases for J; bases not matched to a gene: 6. In germline, CDR1 is MDHEN, CDR2 SYDVKM. The chain's CDR3 is CASSPWTSGSSYEQYF. The CDR3, as DNA: TGTGCCAGCAGTCCCTGGACTAGCGGGTCCTCCTACGAGCAGTACTTC.

This sequence joins TRBV3-1 (or the pseudogene TRBV3-2) and TRBJ2-7; tentative D call: TRBD2 (6 bases). Deletions cut 1 base from V and 2 bases from J, with 12 bases between. CDR3 length equals 15 residues. CDR1 and CDR2 (germline): LGHDT, YNNKEL (reference sequence). The CDR3 DNA reads TGTGCCAGCAGCCAAGGTTCCGGGACTCCCTACGAGCAGTACTTC. This encodes CASSQGSGTPYEQYF.

The chain uses TRBV19 and TRBJ1-6, with a possible D match to TRBD1 (6 bases). The CDR3 is made up of 12 amino acids. V dropped 6 bases and J dropped 8 bases, with 8 bases sitting between them. In germline, CDR1 is LNHDA, CDR2 SQIVND (reference sequence). The CDR3 is CASSRGDSPLHF. DNA of the CDR3: TGTGCCAGTAGCAGGGGTGATTCACCCCTCCACTTT. Full variable domain (remainder filled in from reference TRBV19 and TRBJ1-6): DGGITQSPKYLFRKEGQNVTLSCEQNLNHDAMYWYRQDPGQGLRLIYYSQIVNDFQKGDIAEGYSVSREKKESFPLTVTSAQKNPTAFYLCASSRGDSPLHFGNGTRLTVT.

The rearrangement joins TRBV4-1 to TRBJ1-1; D gene unclear. In germline, CDR1 is MGHRA, CDR2 YSYEKL. Trimming pared 2 bases from V and 4 bases from J, leaving 11 bases between. The length of the CDR3 is 14 residues. CDR3 residues: CASSQRQDITEAFF. CDR3 bases: TGCGCCAGCAGCCAAAGGCAGGATATCACTGAAGCTTTCTTT.

The chain combines TRBV9 with TRBJ1-2; D is uncertain. V lost 1 base to trimming and J lost 6 bases, with 19 bases between them. The germline V gene encodes CDR1 SGDLS and CDR2 YYNGEE. The CDR3 runs 16 residues. The CDR3, as DNA: TGTGCCAGCAGCGTAAATAAGGAGGGTATAGCAGATGGCTACACCTTC. This translates into CASSVNKEGIADGYTF.